This T cell receptor beta chain was obtained from a study of a mutant IDH1 vaccine in newly diagnosed glioma (dated by TCRdb to the early 2020s). Regarding the research as a whole: Vaccination was initiated 4-6 weeks after radiotherapy alone, or concurrently with temozolomide cycles in the chemotherapy-containing groups. Of the roughly 30 treated patients, around 62% were male and approximately 38% were female, and a mean age of roughly 40 years was recorded. Prior to enrollment, patients had been given standard therapy consisting of radiotherapy alone, temozolomide alone, or radiochemotherapy with temozolomide, with the combination given to most patients. The week-35 safety follow-up was designated visit V12, and the week-47 end of study was designated visit V13. Peripheral blood samples were drawn at six visits, namely V03 (baseline), V05, V07, V10, V12 and V13. For exploratory analyses, roughly 25 treated patients had longitudinal TCRB deep sequencing done wherever samples were available. Beyond this particular receptor, the publication reports: Selection of PBMC samples for TCRB deep sequencing was based on availability. Vaccine-induced immune responses across multiple MHC alleles were detected in approximately 93% of patients. Pseudoprogression appeared unrelated to alterations in the top peripheral T cell clonotypes detected by TCRB sequencing. The authors noted that analyses of patient blood samples could not be reproduced because of sample limitations.

The CDR3, from cysteine to phenylalanine, totals 14 residues. CDR3 DNA is the only sequence kept; it has 42 bases, read in frame from the first base. Cut back by 4 bases and 8 bases, the V and J ends lie 14 bases apart. Per the germline V gene (reference sequence), LNHDA is the CDR1 and SQIVND is the CDR2. Preparation of the library involved the immunoSEQ multiplex PCR assay. Following the manufacturer's protocol, the hsTCRB Kit was used to amplify rearranged TCR beta chain sequences. Sequencing of TCRB libraries was carried out on an Illumina MiSeq. The study's processing was this. Demultiplexing, trimming and gene mapping were performed with the kit vendor's proprietary platform. TCRdb provides this immuneACCESS table in a form limited to in-frame rearrangements. Some clones are lacking; in checked studies, under half of them reflect an unresolved V gene, and why the rest are absent is not known. The V and J calls and clone size were taken over from that table, and D and trimming were inferred from the DNA. A total of about 33,000 clones appear in this sample, approximately 78% of them only once. Less than 8.5% of the sample rests with the top ten.

The time point label, read with the paper, signifies: week 35, safety follow-up. Each vaccine dose, consisting of 300 ug of a 20-mer mutant IDH1 peptide in Montanide, was administered subcutaneously with topical imiquimod. Patients received eight vaccinations in weeks 1, 3, 5, 7, 11, 15, 19 and 23, corresponding to visits V03 through V10. Donors had newly diagnosed WHO grade 3 or 4 IDH1-mutant astrocytomas with loss of nuclear ATRX. The samples were drawn from NOA16, a multicentre, single-arm, open-label phase I trial in Germany that tested a mutant IDH1 peptide vaccine in humans for the first time. Genomic DNA for TCRB sequencing was extracted from EDTA blood using the DNeasy Blood and Tissue Kit. About this clone: The antigen this receptor binds is unknown. It has no much larger one-base neighbor in the sample; base qualities were not kept.

The material sequenced was PBMCs, taken from a glioma patient whose treatment included an IDH1 peptide vaccine. Recombination connected TRBV19 to TRBJ1-4; no D segment can be confidently identified. The receptor was derived from a young woman with glioma. Read as DNA, the sequence is TGTGCCAGTAGTAGCCTCGACGGGAGAGAAAAACTGTTTTTT. Translated, it gives CASSSLDGREKLFF.